Listed here are 7 T cell receptor beta chains from one sample, sequenced in a study of STAT5B mutations in CD4+ large granular lymphocyte leukemia. Profiling relied on immunoSEQ multiplex PCR, and the TCRdb table lists in-frame clones only, not all of them. The table lists roughly 29,000 clones, about 81% of them singletons, with 3.1% in the top ten. Sequencing was carried out using CD4+ T cells from blood buffy coats. The receptors stem from a human donor in good health.

V and J are TRBV28 and TRBJ2-1; TRBD2 agrees at 9 bases. The CDR3 is 16 residues long. Germline CDR1 reads MDHEN; CDR2 reads SYDVKM. V lost 4 bases, J lost 8 bases, and 12 bases stayed unmatched. In nucleotides, the CDR3 is TGTGCCAGCAGTTCCTTCGGCGGGAGGGCCCAGGATGAGCAGTTCTTC. Translation: CASSSFGGRAQDEQFF. Full variable domain (remainder filled in from reference TRBV28 and TRBJ2-1): DVKVTQSSRYLVKRTGEKVFLECVQDMDHENMFWYRQDPGLGLRLIYFSYDVKMKEKGDIPEGYSVSREKKERFSLILESASTNQTSMYLCASSSFGGRAQDEQFFGPGTRLTVL.

The chain employs TRBV9 and TRBJ2-1; no clear D gene. V lost 0 bases to trimming and J lost 4 bases, with 5 bases between them. The CDR3 length is 13 residues. Germline CDR1 is SGDLS and CDR2 is YYNGEE. CDR3 residues: CASSVAQYNEQFF. CDR3 nucleotides: TGTGCCAGCAGCGTAGCCCAGTACAATGAGCAGTTCTTC.

The chain couples TRBV2 to TRBJ2-5, with 7 positions matching TRBD1. CDR3 length equals 13 residues. Germline CDR1 reads SNHLY; CDR2 reads FYNNEI. Trimming cost V 7 bases and J 3 bases; bases outside gene matches: 5. CDR3 region: CASNRDSEETQYF. CDR3 coding DNA: TGTGCCAGCAATAGGGACAGCGAAGAGACCCAGTACTTC.

This chain joins TRBV15 and TRBJ2-7; D is perhaps TRBD1 or TRBD2 (6 bases each). The V and J ends lost 3 bases and 9 bases respectively, with 15 bases between them. CDR1 and CDR2 from the germline V gene are LNHNV and YYDKDF (reference sequence). The CDR3 has 13 amino acids. The chain's CDR3 is CATSRGGLGGQYF. The CDR3 nucleotides read TGTGCCACCAGCAGGGGGGGCTTGGGTGGGCAGTACTTC.

The chain links TRBV15 to TRBJ2-5; tentative D call: TRBD1 (6 bases). TRBJ2-7 explains the end of the DNA better; the J call may be wrong. Per the germline V gene, CDR1 is LNHNV and CDR2 is YYDKDF (reference sequence). CDR3 length: 14 residues. CDR3 in amino acids: CATMVQGHTYEQYF. Here the CDR3 DNA reads TGTGCCACCATGGTGCAGGGGCATACCTACGAGCAGTACTTC.

The chain couples TRBV19 to TRBJ1-5; D gene uncertain. V lost 5 bases and J lost 7, with 12 bases in between. The germline gives CDR1 LNHDA, CDR2 SQIVND (reference sequence). CDR3 size: 13 residues. The CDR3 spells CASSYQVRQPQHF. CDR3 DNA: TGTGCCAGTAGTTACCAGGTTCGACAGCCCCAGCATTTT.

The rearrangement uses TRBV11-2 and TRBJ1-6, with TRBD1 identical over 10 bases. Per the germline V gene, CDR1 is SGHAT and CDR2 is FQNNGV. The V and J ends lost 5 bases and 10 bases, in that order; junction bases with no gene match: 5. The CDR3 contains 14 residues. The CDR3 loop reads CASSTGQGWSPLHF. Written as DNA, the CDR3 is TGTGCCAGCAGCACGGGACAGGGGTGGTCACCCCTCCACTTT.